Listed below are T cell receptor beta chains from one sample, sequenced in a study of metastatic and nonmetastatic thyroid tumors. TCRdb re-called clones from the PCR reads using MiXCR. The sample records about 40,000 clones, 25% to 35% being singletons. Sequencing was performed on blood. The receptor set was obtained from a male donor with papillary thyroid cancer or a benign thyroid nodule (not recorded which). Some clones in this sample may be carry-over from other donors' samples. The CDR3 runs from the conserved cysteine through the conserved F or W. A D gene is named only where the DNA matches it firmly. The size of a clone is reported for some rows only, either as once, few or many, or as a class for expanded clones.

j_call: TRBJ2-7; v_call: TRBV20-1; d_call: .; clone_size: many; cdr3_nt: TGCAGTGCTAGAGTTAGTCTTGGTCAGGGAGGGGGCGAGCAGTACTTC; cdr3_aa: CSARVSLGQGGGEQYF
j_call: TRBJ2-5; v_call: TRBV28; d_call: TRBD2; clone_size: few; cdr3_nt: TGTGCCAGCAGTTCCGGGAGGGCCGGGGAGACCCAGTACTTC; cdr3_aa: CASSSGRAGETQYF
j_call: TRBJ2-5; v_call: TRBV12-3/TRBV12-4; d_call: .; clone_size: many; cdr3_nt: TGTGCCAGCAGTTCGCGGACAGCGGAAGAGACCCAGTACTTC; cdr3_aa: CASSSRTAEETQYF
j_call: TRBJ2-1; v_call: TRBV6-1; d_call: .; clone_size: .; cdr3_nt: TGTGCCAGCAGTGAAGGGGTAGAGGGGAATGAGCAGTTCTTC; cdr3_aa: CASSEGVEGNEQFF
j_call: TRBJ1-6; v_call: TRBV2; d_call: .; clone_size: .; cdr3_nt: TGTGCCAGCAACCATGGGGTAGGTTCACCCCTCCACTTT; cdr3_aa: CASNHGVGSPLHF
j_call: TRBJ2-1; v_call: TRBV6-5; d_call: TRBD2; clone_size: many; cdr3_nt: TGTGCCAGCAGTTACTTTGCGGGGGGGTACAATGAGCAGTTCTTC; cdr3_aa: CASSYFAGGYNEQFF
j_call: TRBJ2-3; v_call: TRBV5-6; d_call: .; clone_size: .; cdr3_nt: TGTGCCAGCAGCTTTGGGGGTGGCACAGATACTCAGTATTTT; cdr3_aa: CASSFGGGTDTQYF
j_call: TRBJ2-1; v_call: TRBV6-1; d_call: TRBD2; clone_size: .; cdr3_nt: TGTGCCAGTAGTATGGGACTAGCGACCTACAATGAGCAGTTCTTC; cdr3_aa: CASSMGLATYNEQFF
j_call: TRBJ2-3; v_call: TRBV6-5; d_call: TRBD1; clone_size: many; cdr3_nt: TGTGCCAGCAGCAACCGACAGGGGCCAGATACGCAGTATTTT; cdr3_aa: CASSNRQGPDTQYF
j_call: TRBJ1-4; v_call: TRBV9; d_call: .; clone_size: many; cdr3_nt: TGTGCCAGCGCCATCTCTCCTGCTAGTGAAAAACTGTTTTTT; cdr3_aa: CASAISPASEKLFF
j_call: TRBJ1-6; v_call: TRBV7-3; d_call: TRBD1; clone_size: once; cdr3_nt: TGTGCCAGCAGCATGGACAGGGGAAACTCACCCCTCCACTTT; cdr3_aa: CASSMDRGNSPLHF
j_call: TRBJ1-5; v_call: TRBV28; d_call: .; clone_size: .; cdr3_nt: TGTGCCAGCCACGAAACGAGCAATCAGCCCCAGCATTTT; cdr3_aa: CASHETSNQPQHF
j_call: TRBJ2-7; v_call: TRBV2; d_call: .; clone_size: many; cdr3_nt: TGTGCCAGCACCCCGCCCGGCGGAACCTACGAGCAGTACTTC; cdr3_aa: CASTPPGGTYEQYF
j_call: TRBJ1-3; v_call: TRBV9; d_call: .; clone_size: .; cdr3_nt: TGTGCCAGCAGCGTTGGCAGAGCATCTGCAAACACCATATATTTT; cdr3_aa: CASSVGRASANTIYF
j_call: TRBJ2-7; v_call: TRBV24-1; d_call: .; clone_size: .; cdr3_nt: TGTGCCACCAGTGACCCAGGACACGACTCCTACGATCAGTACTTC; cdr3_aa: CATSDPGHDSYDQYF
j_call: TRBJ1-2; v_call: TRBV2; d_call: TRBD1; clone_size: .; cdr3_nt: TGTGCCAGCAGGGGACAGGGGGCAAGTGGCTACACCTTC; cdr3_aa: CASRGQGASGYTF
j_call: TRBJ2-7; v_call: TRBV19; d_call: .; clone_size: few; cdr3_nt: TGTGCCAGTAGTAGAGAACCGGACAGCCAATACGAGCAGTACTTC; cdr3_aa: CASSREPDSQYEQYF
j_call: TRBJ1-1; v_call: TRBV28; d_call: .; clone_size: .; cdr3_nt: .; cdr3_aa: CASSFGRGIPEAFF
j_call: TRBJ2-3; v_call: TRBV15; d_call: TRBD1; clone_size: few; cdr3_nt: TGTGCCACCAGCAGCAGGGGGCAGGATACGCAGTATTTT; cdr3_aa: CATSSRGQDTQYF
j_call: TRBJ2-7; v_call: TRBV28; d_call: .; clone_size: few; cdr3_nt: TGTGCCAGCAGTGGTGGGCGGAACTACGAGCAGTACTTC; cdr3_aa: CASSGGRNYEQYF
j_call: TRBJ1-5; v_call: TRBV18; d_call: .; clone_size: many; cdr3_nt: TGTGCCAGCTCACCAGACCGGCCGGCGCAGGTGCCCCAGCATTTT; cdr3_aa: CASSPDRPAQVPQHF
j_call: TRBJ1-6; v_call: TRBV7-9; d_call: .; clone_size: many; cdr3_nt: TGTGCCAGCAGCCTGGGGACGGGTCTAAACCTCCACTTT; cdr3_aa: CASSLGTGLNLHF
j_call: TRBJ1-5; v_call: TRBV12-5; d_call: .; clone_size: many; cdr3_nt: TGTGCTAGTGGTTTGGGCGGTCCCAATCAGCCCCAGCATTTT; cdr3_aa: CASGLGGPNQPQHF
j_call: TRBJ2-7; v_call: TRBV27; d_call: TRBD2; clone_size: many; cdr3_nt: TGTGCCAGCACCCAACTAGCGGGAGAGTACGAGCAGTACTTC; cdr3_aa: CASTQLAGEYEQYF
j_call: TRBJ1-5; v_call: TRBV5-6; d_call: TRBD1; clone_size: .; cdr3_nt: TGTGCCAGCAGCGCAGGACAGGTGAGGGTTCCGCCCCAGCATTTT; cdr3_aa: CASSAGQVRVPPQHF
j_call: TRBJ1-3; v_call: TRBV9; d_call: .; clone_size: many; cdr3_nt: TGTGCCAGCAGCGTTTTAGACGCGAGCTCTGGAAACACCATATATTTT; cdr3_aa: CASSVLDASSGNTIYF
j_call: TRBJ2-5; v_call: TRBV6-1; d_call: TRBD1; clone_size: many; cdr3_nt: TGTGCCAGCAGTGAAGCCGGGCCAGGGGGCGCGGAGACCCAGTACTTC; cdr3_aa: CASSEAGPGGAETQYF
j_call: TRBJ2-3; v_call: TRBV11-2; d_call: TRBD2; clone_size: few; cdr3_nt: TGTGCCAGCAGTTTCAATCTTTTAGCGGGCGGCACAGATACGCAGTATTTT; cdr3_aa: CASSFNLLAGGTDTQYF
j_call: TRBJ2-7; v_call: TRBV3-1; d_call: TRBD2; clone_size: many; cdr3_nt: TGTGCCAGCAGCCCCCGGGCGGGAGCTGGGGGCGAGCAGTACTTC; cdr3_aa: CASSPRAGAGGEQYF
j_call: TRBJ2-2; v_call: TRBV5-1; d_call: .; clone_size: many; cdr3_nt: TGCGCCAGCAGCCCTAACGGTGGCACCGGGGAGCTGTTTTTT; cdr3_aa: CASSPNGGTGELFF
j_call: TRBJ2-3; v_call: TRBV10-3; d_call: TRBD2; clone_size: many; cdr3_nt: TGTGCCATCAGGTCGCTAGCGGGGGGCTCCCCTGATACGCAGTATTTT; cdr3_aa: CAIRSLAGGSPDTQYF
j_call: TRBJ2-5; v_call: TRBV2; d_call: TRBD1; clone_size: .; cdr3_nt: TGTGCCAGCAGTGGCCGGGACAGGGGTCTTGGTGAGACCCAGTACTTC; cdr3_aa: CASSGRDRGLGETQYF
j_call: TRBJ1-5; v_call: TRBV5-1; d_call: .; clone_size: .; cdr3_nt: TGCGCCAGCAGCTTGGAGGGGCATCAGCCCCAGCATTTT; cdr3_aa: CASSLEGHQPQHF
j_call: TRBJ1-1; v_call: TRBV11-3; d_call: .; clone_size: .; cdr3_nt: TGTGCCAGCAGCAGAACCGGGGGGGCTGATGAAGCTTTCTTT; cdr3_aa: CASSRTGGADEAFF
j_call: TRBJ1-3; v_call: TRBV9; d_call: .; clone_size: .; cdr3_nt: TGTGCCAGCAGCTCAGGGCTCTCTTTAAACACCATATATTTT; cdr3_aa: CASSSGLSLNTIYF
j_call: TRBJ2-1; v_call: TRBV6-5; d_call: TRBD2; clone_size: medium-sized; cdr3_nt: TGTGCCAGCAGTTTACTAGCGGACTTCTACAATGAGCAGTTCTTC; cdr3_aa: CASSLLADFYNEQFF